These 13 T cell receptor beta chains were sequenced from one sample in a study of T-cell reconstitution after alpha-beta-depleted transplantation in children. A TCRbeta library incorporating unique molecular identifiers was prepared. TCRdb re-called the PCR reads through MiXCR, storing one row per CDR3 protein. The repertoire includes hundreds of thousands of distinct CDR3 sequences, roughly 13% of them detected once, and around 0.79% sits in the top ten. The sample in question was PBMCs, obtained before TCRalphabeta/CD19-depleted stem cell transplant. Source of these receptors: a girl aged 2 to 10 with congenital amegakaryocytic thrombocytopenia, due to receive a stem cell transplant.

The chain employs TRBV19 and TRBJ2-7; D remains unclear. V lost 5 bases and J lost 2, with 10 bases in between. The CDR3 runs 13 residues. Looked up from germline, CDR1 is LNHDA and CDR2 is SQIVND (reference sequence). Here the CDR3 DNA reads TGTGCCAGTAGTTCGACGGCTCCCTACGAGCAGTACTTC. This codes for CASSSTAPYEQYF.

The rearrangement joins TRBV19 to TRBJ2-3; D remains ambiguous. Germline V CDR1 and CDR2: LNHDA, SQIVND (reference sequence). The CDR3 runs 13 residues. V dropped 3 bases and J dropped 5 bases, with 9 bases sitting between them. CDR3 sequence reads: CASSMNARDTQYF. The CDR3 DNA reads TGTGCCAGTAGTATGAACGCTAGAGATACGCAGTATTTT.

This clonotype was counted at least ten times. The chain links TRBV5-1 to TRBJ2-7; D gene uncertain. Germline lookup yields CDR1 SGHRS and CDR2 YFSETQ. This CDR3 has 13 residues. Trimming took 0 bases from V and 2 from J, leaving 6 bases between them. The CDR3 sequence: CASSLAVPYEQYF. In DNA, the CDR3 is TGCGCCAGCAGCTTGGCGGTACCCTACGAGCAGTACTTC.

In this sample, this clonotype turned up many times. CDR3 nucleotide sequence: TGTGCCAGCAGCTTAGCGCACCTTCTAGGTGATGAGCAGTTCTTC. Translating gives CASSLAHLLGDEQFF. The V gene is TRBV7-6, the J gene TRBJ2-1, with D unclear. Germline CDR1 SGHVS, CDR2 FNYEAQ. The CDR3 has 15 amino acids. Trimming took 0 bases from V and 8 from J, leaving 14 bases between them.

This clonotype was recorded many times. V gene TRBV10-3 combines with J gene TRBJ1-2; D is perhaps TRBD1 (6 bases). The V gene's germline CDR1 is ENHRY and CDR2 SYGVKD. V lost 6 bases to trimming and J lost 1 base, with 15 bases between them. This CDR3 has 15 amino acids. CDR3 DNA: TGTGCCATCAGCCTACAGGGCTCCGATAACTATGGCTACACCTTC. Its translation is CAISLQGSDNYGYTF.

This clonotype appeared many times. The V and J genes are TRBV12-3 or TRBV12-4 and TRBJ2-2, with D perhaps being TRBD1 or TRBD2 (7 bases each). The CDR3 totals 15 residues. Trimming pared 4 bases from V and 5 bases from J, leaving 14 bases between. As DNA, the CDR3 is TGTGCCAGCAGTTCAGGGGGAGGGCCGACCGGGGAGCTGTTTTTT. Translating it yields CASSSGGGPTGELFF.

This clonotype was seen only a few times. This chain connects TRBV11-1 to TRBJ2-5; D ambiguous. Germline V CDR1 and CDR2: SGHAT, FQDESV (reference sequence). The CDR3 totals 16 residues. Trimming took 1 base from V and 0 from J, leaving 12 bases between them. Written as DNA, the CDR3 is TGTGCCAGCAGCTTAGAGCCGCTAGTGTACCAAGAGACCCAGTACTTC. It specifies CASSLEPLVYQETQYF.

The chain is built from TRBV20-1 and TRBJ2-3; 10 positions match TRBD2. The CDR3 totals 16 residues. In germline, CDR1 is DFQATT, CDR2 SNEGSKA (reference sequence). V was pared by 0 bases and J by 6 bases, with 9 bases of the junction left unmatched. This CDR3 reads CSARDELAGAWDTQYF. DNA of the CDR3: TGCAGTGCTAGAGATGAGCTAGCGGGAGCATGGGATACGCAGTATTTT.

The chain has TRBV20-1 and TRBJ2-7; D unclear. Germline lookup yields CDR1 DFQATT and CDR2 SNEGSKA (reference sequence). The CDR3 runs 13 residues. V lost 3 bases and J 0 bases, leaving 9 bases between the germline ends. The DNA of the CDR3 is TGCAGTGCTAGGGCCCCGGACTCCTACGAGCAGTACTTC. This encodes CSARAPDSYEQYF.

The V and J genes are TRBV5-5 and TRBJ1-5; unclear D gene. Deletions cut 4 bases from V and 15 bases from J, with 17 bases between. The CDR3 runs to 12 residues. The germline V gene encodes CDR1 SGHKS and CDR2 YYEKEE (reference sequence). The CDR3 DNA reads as TGTGCCAGCAGCCTACAGACGGGAGTCATGCATTTT. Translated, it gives CASSLQTGVMHF.

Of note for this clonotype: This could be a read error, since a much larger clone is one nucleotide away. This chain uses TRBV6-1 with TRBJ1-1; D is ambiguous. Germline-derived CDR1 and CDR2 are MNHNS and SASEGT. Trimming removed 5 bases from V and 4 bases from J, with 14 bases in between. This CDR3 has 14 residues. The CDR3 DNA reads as TGTGCCAGCAGTCAGTACCTGGGGAGCACTGAAGCTTTCTTT. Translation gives CASSQYLGSTEAFF.

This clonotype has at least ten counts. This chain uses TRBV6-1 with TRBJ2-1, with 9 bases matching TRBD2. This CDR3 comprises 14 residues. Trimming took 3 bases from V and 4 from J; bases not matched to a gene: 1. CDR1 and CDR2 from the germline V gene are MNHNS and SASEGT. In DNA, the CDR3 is TGTGCCAGCAGTGAGCGGGAGGGTTACAATGAGCAGTTCTTC. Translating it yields CASSEREGYNEQFF.

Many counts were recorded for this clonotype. In nucleotides, the CDR3 is TGTGCCAGCAGTTTGGGGGAGCTGTTTTTT. Amino acid sequence: CASSLGELFF. The chain is built from TRBV12-3 or TRBV12-4 and TRBJ2-2; D unresolved. The CDR3 extends over 10 amino acids. V lost 3 bases and J 8 bases, leaving 1 base between the germline ends.